This T cell receptor (beta chain) was retrieved from a study of read filtering for tumor transcriptome and immune sequencing. Molecular barcoded adaptors covering alpha/delta and beta/gamma chains were used on approximately 440 ng RNA. TCRdb processed the reads anew with MiXCR; each CDR3 protein has one entry. The data hold fewer than 35,000 distinct CDR3 sequences, with about a fifth observed a single time. The table lists this clonotype with a few counts. The sequence derives from a donor older than 35 with multiple myeloma. Sequencing was performed on a population of CD138-negative cells sorted from bone marrow.

The CDR3 region has the DNA TGCGCCAGCAGCCAATCAGGGCCCCTCTCCTACAATGAGCAGTTCTTC. Translation gives CASSQSGPLSYNEQFF. The V and J genes are TRBV4-1 and TRBJ2-1; tentatively, D is TRBD1 (5 bases). Trimming left V 2 bases short and J 0 bases short, with 11 bases between. This CDR3 contains 16 residues. From germline, CDR1 is MGHRA and CDR2 YSYEKL.